This record covers a single T cell receptor (beta chain). Its antigen remains unknown. Profiled with immunoSEQ multiplex PCR; TCRdb holds only in-frame clones, not every one. The sample holds almost 4,500 clones, about two thirds seen once. These data come from a study of CD8 T cell repertoires and HIV-1 epitope variants. Overall study results and limits: Fewer than ten TCR beta clonotypes were antigen-specific, 5 to 7 apparently recognizing autologous or escape variants.

The CDR3 consists of 15 residues. CDR1 is SGDLS and CDR2 is YYNGEE in the germline V gene. With 0 bases removed from V and 5 bases from J, the gap between germline ends came to 12 bases. The TCR comes from a male donor with HIV. The V gene is TRBV9, the J gene TRBJ1-5; tentative D call: TRBD1 (6 bases). The sequencing sample was made of cultured CD8+ T cells derived from PBMCs. CDR3 protein: CASSVGDNKHQPQHF. CDR3 nucleotide sequence: TGTGCCAGCAGCGTAGGGGACAATAAACATCAGCCCCAGCATTTT.